The T cell receptor (beta chain) under discussion was sequenced for a study of cytomegalovirus exposure and HLA in healthy donors. Study conclusions and caveats: TRBV6-2, TRBV6-3 and other indistinguishable V segments were excluded.

V shed 4 bases and J 4 bases; nucleotides not matched to a gene: 8. The CDR3 spans 16 residues. CDR1 and CDR2 (germline): SGHRS, YFSETQ. Vbeta (60) and Jbeta (13) primers were used in the PCR. The protocol was immunoSEQ multiplex PCR, while the TCRdb copy is restricted to in-frame clones and leaves out a portion. This table holds 100,000 to 140,000 clones, around 77% found once. About this clone: The target antigen is unknown.

The sequence came from a male donor in good health and CMV-seronegative. Sequenced sample: PBMCs. The rearrangement links TRBV5-1 to TRBJ1-4, with 9 bases that match TRBD1. The CDR3 protein is CASSGGQGSSNEKLFF. The DNA for the CDR3 is TGCGCCAGCAGCGGGGGACAGGGAAGTAGTAATGAAAAACTGTTTTTT.